A selection of T cell receptor beta chains follows, all from one sample in a study of blood T cell repertoires in COVID-19. Only in-frame clones appear in the TCRdb table, and some are missing; sequencing was by immunoSEQ multiplex PCR. This table has over 120,000 clones, 84% appearing once. Material: peripheral blood. The receptors shown here come from a human donor in a cohort sampled during active COVID-19. Each CDR3 is given with its conserved first and last residue. D genes are given only for firm matches. Size is omitted from some rows. Given values are once, few, many or a class for expanded clones.

DNA | CDR3 | D | V | size | J
TGTGCCAGTAGTATTATGGCCCAACAGGAAAAACTGTTTTTT | CASSIMAQQEKLFF | . | TRBV19 | . | TRBJ1-4
TGTGCCAGCAGCTACTATCAGGGGCGAGCCGGGGAGCTGTTTTTT | CASSYYQGRAGELFF | . | TRBV5-6 | . | TRBJ2-2
TGTGCCAGCAGCCAAGAACGGGTGGCGATAGCGGGGGGGCTTGGAGATACGCAGTATTTT | CASSQERVAIAGGLGDTQYF | TRBD2 | TRBV14 | . | TRBJ2-3
TGTGCCACCAGCAGAGATTCGGGTGCAACTAATGAAAAACTGTTTTTT | CATSRDSGATNEKLFF | . | TRBV15 | . | TRBJ1-4
TGTGCCAGCTCACCAGAGGAGACCCAGTACTTC | CASSPEETQYF | . | TRBV18 | once | TRBJ2-5
TGTGCCAGCAGCCAAGGAGTACTCTATGGCTACACCTTC | CASSQGVLYGYTF | . | TRBV4-2 | once | TRBJ1-2
TGTGCCAGCAGCCAAGTTCGGCGAGGGGGCTACACCTTC | CASSQVRRGGYTF | . | TRBV3-1/TRBV3-2 | once | TRBJ1-2
TGTGCCAGCAGTGAGGCAGGGGGAGGTGGTCAGCCCCAGCATTTT | CASSEAGGGGQPQHF | TRBD1 | TRBV2 | . | TRBJ1-5
TGTGCCAGCAGCCCTTGGACAGGGGCGGGTACCGGGGAGCTGTTTTTT | CASSPWTGAGTGELFF | TRBD1 | TRBV11-2 | . | TRBJ2-2
TGCGCCAGCAGCCAAGTGATAGGGGGCGTCACTGAAGCTTTCTTT | CASSQVIGGVTEAFF | TRBD1 | TRBV4-3 | . | TRBJ1-1
TGTGCCAGTAGGAGCCAGGGTAGCACTGAAGCTTTCTTT | CASRSQGSTEAFF | . | TRBV19 | . | TRBJ1-1
TGTGCCAGCAGATTATCCGGGGGGGCAGCTAATGAAAAACTGTTTTTT | CASRLSGGAANEKLFF | . | TRBV7-3 | . | TRBJ1-4
TGTGCCAGCAGCTTGAGATCCGGGACTAGCGGCTACAATGAGCAGTTCTTC | CASSLRSGTSGYNEQFF | TRBD2 | TRBV5-5 | once | TRBJ2-1
TGTGCCAGCAGCGTAAGGGGAACAGCAGGAAATGAAAAACTGTTTTTT | CASSVRGTAGNEKLFF | . | TRBV9 | . | TRBJ1-4
TGTGCCAGTACAAGATTTTCCCAGGGATGGAGCCTGGGCGACACCATATATTTT | CASTRFSQGWSLGDTIYF | . | TRBV19 | . | TRBJ1-3
TGCGCCAGCAGCTTAAACCGGGGTGTCACTGAAGCTTTCTTT | CASSLNRGVTEAFF | . | TRBV5-1 | . | TRBJ1-1
TGTGCCAGCAGTTCAGGATCATTTCGGAATTCACCCCTCCACTTT | CASSSGSFRNSPLHF | . | TRBV7-9 | . | TRBJ1-6
TGTGCCACCGAGGGGAACACTGAAGCTTTCTTT | CATEGNTEAFF | . | TRBV28 | . | TRBJ1-1
TGCGCCAGCAGCTTGAATGGACAGCCCGAAATGGGTGACATTCAGTACTTC | CASSLNGQPEMGDIQYF | . | TRBV5-1 | . | TRBJ2-4
TGTGCCAGCAGTCGACGGGAGAACACTGAAGCTTTCTTT | CASSRRENTEAFF | . | TRBV6-5 | . | TRBJ1-1
TGTGCCAGCAGCTTAGCGCGGGGGGGCCGGGAGCTGTTTTTT | CASSLARGGRELFF | TRBD2 | TRBV7-2 | . | TRBJ2-2
TGTGCCAGCAGTTTAAACGGCTACAATGAGCAGTTCTTC | CASSLNGYNEQFF | . | TRBV6-2/TRBV6-3 | . | TRBJ2-1
TGTGCCAGCGCGACTAGCGGCTACACAGATACGCAGTATTTT | CASATSGYTDTQYF | TRBD2 | TRBV28 | . | TRBJ2-3
TGTGCCAGCAGTGATCGGGACAGGGTTACGAACACCGGGGAGCTGTTTTTT | CASSDRDRVTNTGELFF | TRBD1 | TRBV25-1 | few | TRBJ2-2
TGTGCCAGCAGTGGACAGGGAACAGATACGCAGTATTTT | CASSGQGTDTQYF | TRBD1 | TRBV2 | . | TRBJ2-3
TGTGCCAGCAGTCGGGGAATTTGGGGTACTGAAGCTTTCTTT | CASSRGIWGTEAFF | . | TRBV6-5 | . | TRBJ1-1
TGTGCCAGCAGTCGCAGGATCGGATCCCCTGCAACTAATGAAAAACTGTTTTTT | CASSRRIGSPATNEKLFF | . | TRBV14 | . | TRBJ1-4
TGTGCCAGCAGCTTAGGTGCCAGGACGGGAATAGGGCAGCCCCAGCATTTT | CASSLGARTGIGQPQHF | . | TRBV7-8 | . | TRBJ1-5
TGTGCCAGCAGCTTGCAGGGGAGTCAGCCCCAGCATTTT | CASSLQGSQPQHF | . | TRBV5-5 | . | TRBJ1-5
TGTGCCACCAGTGATTTGACAGGCCTAGGAGGCTACACCTTC | CATSDLTGLGGYTF | . | TRBV24-1 | . | TRBJ1-2
TGTGCCAGCTCACCACGGTTCACTAGCACAGATACGCAGTATTTT | CASSPRFTSTDTQYF | . | TRBV18 | . | TRBJ2-3
TGTGCCAGCAGTTACGGTGGCGGCGGCGGGGCCCCAGATACGCAGTATTTT | CASSYGGGGGAPDTQYF | . | TRBV6-2/TRBV6-3 | . | TRBJ2-3
TGTGCCAGCAGCTTAGGAGCAGGGTTAGGATCCTACGAGCAGTACTTC | CASSLGAGLGSYEQYF | . | TRBV11-2 | . | TRBJ2-7
TGTGCCAGCAGCTTGGGGGCTGAACCCCAGCATTTT | CASSLGAEPQHF | . | TRBV7-2 | once | TRBJ1-5
TGTGCCAGCAGCCAGGGGGCGGGGGTAATGGATAATTCACCCCTCCACTTT | CASSQGAGVMDNSPLHF | TRBD1 | TRBV11-3 | . | TRBJ1-6
TGTGCCACCAGCGGGGGCACAGATACGCAGTATTTT | CATSGGTDTQYF | . | TRBV24-1 | . | TRBJ2-3
TGTGCCAGCAGCCGCTACTCTCCTCGGGGTGGCGGGAACTATGGCTACACCTTC | CASSRYSPRGGGNYGYTF | . | TRBV4-2 | . | TRBJ1-2
TGTGCCACCAGCAGTAATCAGGGTAAGCAGTACTTC | CATSSNQGKQYF | . | TRBV15 | . | TRBJ2-7
TGTGCCAGCAGCCCGGCGACAGAATATAGCAATCAGCCCCAGCATTTT | CASSPATEYSNQPQHF | . | TRBV11-3 | few | TRBJ1-5
TGTGCCTGGAGTTCCATCCGGACTAGCGGGACAGTAGAGACCCAGTACTTC | CAWSSIRTSGTVETQYF | TRBD2 | TRBV30 | . | TRBJ2-5
TGCGCCAGCAGCTTGGGACTAGCGGGAGGTTTCAATGAGCAGTTCTTC | CASSLGLAGGFNEQFF | TRBD2 | TRBV5-1 | . | TRBJ2-1
TGTGCCAGCAGGAGGGGAGGCAGCGACTCCTACGAGCAGTACTTC | CASRRGGSDSYEQYF | . | TRBV6-5 | . | TRBJ2-7
TGTGCCAGCGGGACAGGGAAAAATTCACCCCTCCACTTT | CASGTGKNSPLHF | TRBD1 | TRBV2 | . | TRBJ1-6
TGTGCCAGCAGCTTCGCCGGGACAGGGTTGGCCCAGCATTTT | CASSFAGTGLAQHF | TRBD1 | TRBV7-2 | . | TRBJ1-5
TGTGCCAGCAGTTCAGGGGGCCGTGGGGAGCTGTTTTTT | CASSSGGRGELFF | TRBD1 | TRBV5-6 | . | TRBJ2-2
TGTGCCAGCAGTTACCTAGGTCGAGGCACAGATACGCAGTATTTT | CASSYLGRGTDTQYF | . | TRBV6-5 | . | TRBJ2-3
TGTGCCAGCAGCCTAGGACTAGCGGGGATTTACAATGAGCAGTTCTTC | CASSLGLAGIYNEQFF | TRBD2 | TRBV3-1/TRBV3-2 | . | TRBJ2-1
TGTGCCAGCAGTTTACTAGGGGAAACTAATGAAAAACTGTTTTTT | CASSLLGETNEKLFF | . | TRBV28 | few | TRBJ1-4
TGTGCCAGCAGCCTCCACGCAGGGGGAGACGAGCAGTTCTTC | CASSLHAGGDEQFF | TRBD1 | TRBV11-2 | . | TRBJ2-1
TGTGCCAGCAGCCCACTCGATCAGCCCCAGCATTTT | CASSPLDQPQHF | . | TRBV7-9 | . | TRBJ1-5
TGTGCCAGCAGCAGGGACTTAGAAGAGACCCAGTACTTC | CASSRDLEETQYF | . | TRBV9 | . | TRBJ2-5
TGTGCCAGCAGCCAAGATAGGGGGGGGCTCGGGGCCAACGTCCTGACTTTC | CASSQDRGGLGANVLTF | . | TRBV3-1/TRBV3-2 | once | TRBJ2-6
TGCGCCAGCAGCTTGCGCGGGGCCCTCTTAGAGCAGTTCTTC | CASSLRGALLEQFF | . | TRBV5-1 | . | TRBJ2-1
TGCGCCAGCAGCTTGGGTGAGTTATACGAGCAGTACTTC | CASSLGELYEQYF | . | TRBV5-1 | . | TRBJ2-7